These 2 T cell receptor beta chains were sequenced from one sample in a study of blood T cell repertoires in COVID-19. Sequenced by immunoSEQ multiplex PCR; TCRdb stores in-frame clones only, minus some. The table includes some 250,000 clones, roughly 88% detected once. Sequenced material: peripheral blood. Receptors originate from a man aged 30 to 45 who had recovered from COVID-19.

The chain has TRBV7-8 and TRBJ2-2; TRBD2 is a possible D gene (7 bases). CDR3 length: 14 amino acids. V lost 9 bases to trimming and J lost 1 base, with 12 bases between them. CDR1 and CDR2 from the germline V gene are SGHVS and FQNEAQ. The CDR3 sequence: CASGGARNTGELFF. CDR3 coding DNA: TGTGCCAGTGGGGGGGCTCGGAACACCGGGGAGCTGTTTTTT.

This clone was observed a single time. The chain is built from TRBV5-4 and TRBJ1-1, with D maybe TRBD1 (5 bases). Germline V gives CDR1 SGHNT, CDR2 YYREEE (reference sequence). V lost 1 base, J lost 1 base, and 11 bases lay in between. This CDR3 is 15 amino acids long. CDR3 protein: CASSLRRQTNTEAFF. The CDR3 DNA reads TGTGCCAGCAGCTTGAGAAGACAGACGAACACTGAAGCTTTCTTT. The full variable domain, in which reference TRBV5-4 and TRBJ1-1 provide the parts outside the CDR3, is ETGVTQSPTHLIKTRGQQVTLRCSSQSGHNTVSWYQQALGQGPQFIFQYYREEENGRGNFPPRFSGLQFPNYSSELNVNALELDDSALYLCASSLRRQTNTEAFFGQGTRLTVV.